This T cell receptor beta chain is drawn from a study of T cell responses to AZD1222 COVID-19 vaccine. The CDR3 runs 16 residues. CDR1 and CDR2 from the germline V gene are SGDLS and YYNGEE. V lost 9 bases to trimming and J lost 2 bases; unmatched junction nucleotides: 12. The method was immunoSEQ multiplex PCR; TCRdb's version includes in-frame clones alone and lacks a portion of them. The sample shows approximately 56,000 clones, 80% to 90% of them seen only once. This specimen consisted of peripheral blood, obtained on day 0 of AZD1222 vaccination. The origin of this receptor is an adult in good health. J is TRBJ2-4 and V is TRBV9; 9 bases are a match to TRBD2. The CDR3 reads CATLPPAGGSKNIQYF. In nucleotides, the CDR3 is TGTGCCACCCTACCCCCCGCGGGGGGGTCCAAAAACATTCAGTACTTC.